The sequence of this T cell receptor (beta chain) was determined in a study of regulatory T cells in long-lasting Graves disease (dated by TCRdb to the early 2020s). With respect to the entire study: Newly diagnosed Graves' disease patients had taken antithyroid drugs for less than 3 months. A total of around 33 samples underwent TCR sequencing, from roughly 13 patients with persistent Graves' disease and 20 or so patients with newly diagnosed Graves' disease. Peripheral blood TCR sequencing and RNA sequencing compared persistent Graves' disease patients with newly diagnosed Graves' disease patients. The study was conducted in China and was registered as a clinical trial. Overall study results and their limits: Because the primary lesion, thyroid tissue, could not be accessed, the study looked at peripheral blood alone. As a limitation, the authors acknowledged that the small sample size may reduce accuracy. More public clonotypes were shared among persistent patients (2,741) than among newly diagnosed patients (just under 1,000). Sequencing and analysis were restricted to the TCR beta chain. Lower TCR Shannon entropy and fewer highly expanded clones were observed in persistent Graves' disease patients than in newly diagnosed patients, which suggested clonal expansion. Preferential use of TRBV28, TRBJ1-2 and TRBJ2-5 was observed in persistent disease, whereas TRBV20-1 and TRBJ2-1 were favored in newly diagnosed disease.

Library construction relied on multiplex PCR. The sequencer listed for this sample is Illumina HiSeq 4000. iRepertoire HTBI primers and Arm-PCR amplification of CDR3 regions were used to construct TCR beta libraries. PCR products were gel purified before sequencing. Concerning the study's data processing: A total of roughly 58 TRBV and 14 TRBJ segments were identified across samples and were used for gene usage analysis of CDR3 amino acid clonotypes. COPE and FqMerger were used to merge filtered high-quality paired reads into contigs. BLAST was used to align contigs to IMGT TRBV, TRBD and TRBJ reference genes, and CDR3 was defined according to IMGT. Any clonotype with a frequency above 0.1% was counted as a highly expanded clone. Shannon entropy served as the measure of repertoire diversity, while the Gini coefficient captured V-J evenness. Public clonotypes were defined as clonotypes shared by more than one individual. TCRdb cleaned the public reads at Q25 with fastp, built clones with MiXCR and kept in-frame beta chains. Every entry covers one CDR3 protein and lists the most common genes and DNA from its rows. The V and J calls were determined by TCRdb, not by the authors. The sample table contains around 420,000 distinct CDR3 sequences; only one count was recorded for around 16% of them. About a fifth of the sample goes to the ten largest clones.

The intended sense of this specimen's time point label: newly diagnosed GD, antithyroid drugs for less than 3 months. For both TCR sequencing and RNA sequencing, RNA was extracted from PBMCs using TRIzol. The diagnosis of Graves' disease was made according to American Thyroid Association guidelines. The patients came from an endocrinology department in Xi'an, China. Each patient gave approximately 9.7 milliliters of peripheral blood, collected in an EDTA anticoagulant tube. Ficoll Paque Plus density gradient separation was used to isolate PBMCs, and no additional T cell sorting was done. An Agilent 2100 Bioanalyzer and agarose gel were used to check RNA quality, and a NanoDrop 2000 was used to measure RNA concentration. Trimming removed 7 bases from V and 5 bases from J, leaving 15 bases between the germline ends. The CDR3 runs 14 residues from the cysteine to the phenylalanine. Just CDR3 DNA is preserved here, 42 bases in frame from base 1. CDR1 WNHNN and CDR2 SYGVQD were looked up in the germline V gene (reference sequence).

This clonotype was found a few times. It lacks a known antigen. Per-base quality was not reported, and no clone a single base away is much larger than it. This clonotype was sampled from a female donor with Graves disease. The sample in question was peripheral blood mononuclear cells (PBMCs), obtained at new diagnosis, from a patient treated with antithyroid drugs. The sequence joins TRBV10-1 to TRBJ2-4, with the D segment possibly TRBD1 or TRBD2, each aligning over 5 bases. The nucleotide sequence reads TGCGCCAGCACCCAGGGAGAACTACAAAACATTCAGTACTTC. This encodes CASTQGELQNIQYF.